These 30 T cell receptor beta chains were all obtained from the same sample, sequenced in a study of blood T cell repertoires in COVID-19. Produced via immunoSEQ multiplex PCR; TCRdb's table is partial and in-frame only. The table shows some 230,000 clones, with about 88% occurring only once. Sequences were obtained from peripheral blood. These receptors all come from a woman in her forties or fifties with COVID-19, enrolled during active disease.

The chain joins TRBV15 to TRBJ2-7; D possibly corresponds to TRBD2 (6 bases). Germline values: CDR1 LNHNV, CDR2 YYDKDF (reference sequence). The CDR3 is made up of 15 amino acids. Trimming removed 1 base from V and 2 bases from J, with 12 bases in between. The CDR3 loop is CATSRGRDSTYEQYF. For the CDR3, the DNA is TGTGCCACCAGCAGAGGGAGGGATTCAACCTACGAGCAGTACTTC. The full variable domain, in which reference TRBV15 and TRBJ2-7 provide the parts outside the CDR3, is DAMVIQNPRYQVTQFGKPVTLSCSQTLNHNVMYWYQQKSSQAPKLLFHYYDKDFNNEADTPDNFQSRRPNTSFCFLDIRSPGLGDTAMYLCATSRGRDSTYEQYFGPGTRLTVT.

J is TRBJ2-6 and V is TRBV5-1, with D maybe TRBD2 (6 bases). Trimming took off 3 bases at V and 2 bases at J, with 12 bases between the two ends. The CDR3 is 16 residues long. Germline V CDR1 and CDR2: SGHRS, YFSETQ. This chain's CDR3 is CASSYASGAGANVLTF. The CDR3 DNA reads TGCGCCAGCAGCTACGCCTCGGGGGCTGGGGCCAACGTCCTGACTTTC.

V is TRBV2 and J is TRBJ1-5, with 8 positions matching TRBD1. Germline assignment: CDR1 SNHLY and CDR2 FYNNEI. This CDR3 is built from 16 residues. V shed 6 bases, J shed 4 bases, and the junction held 11 bases outside the gene matches. The CDR3 sequence: CASRPAGQGPNQPQHF. CDR3 in DNA: TGTGCCAGCAGACCAGCCGGACAGGGTCCTAATCAGCCCCAGCATTTT.

V usage is TRBV6-4 and J usage is TRBJ1-5; the D is unclear. CDR1 and CDR2 from the germline V gene are MRHNA and SNTAGT. V lost 2 bases to trimming and J lost 9 bases, with 5 bases between them. CDR3 size: 11 residues. CDR3 protein: CASSDGGPQHF. CDR3 nucleotide sequence: TGTGCCAGCAGTGACGGAGGGCCCCAGCATTTT.

The J gene is TRBJ1-1, the V gene TRBV9; D is perhaps TRBD1 (6 bases). The CDR3 length is 16 residues. V was pared by 3 bases and J by 4 bases, with 19 bases between. The germline V gene encodes CDR1 SGDLS and CDR2 YYNGEE. The CDR3 sequence: CASSENGGRLGTEAFF. In DNA, the CDR3 is TGTGCCAGCAGCGAAAACGGGGGGCGGTTAGGCACTGAAGCTTTCTTT. Full variable domain (missing parts from reference TRBV9 and TRBJ1-1): DSGVTQTPKHLITATGQRVTLRCSPRSGDLSVYWYQQSLDQGLQFLIQYYNGEERAKGNILERFSAQQFPDLHSELNLSSLELGDSALYFCASSENGGRLGTEAFFGQGTRLTVV.

This sequence joins TRBV4-1 and TRBJ1-5; the D is unclear. The CDR3 has 16 amino acids. CDR1 is MGHRA and CDR2 is YSYEKL in the germline V gene. V gave up 3 bases and J gave up 3 bases, with 15 bases separating them. Here the CDR3 reads CASSQVVSNSNQPQHF. Written as DNA, the CDR3 is TGCGCCAGCAGCCAGGTAGTGTCTAATTCCAATCAGCCCCAGCATTTT.

The chain joins TRBV4-1 to TRBJ2-1; maybe TRBD1 (5 bases). Trimming cost V 1 base and J 7 bases, with 17 bases left between them. Germline lookup yields CDR1 MGHRA and CDR2 YSYEKL. CDR3 length: 16 amino acids. DNA of the CDR3: TGCGCCAGCAGCCAAGCCGCAGGGTATGAGGTGAATGAGCAGTTCTTC. Translated: CASSQAAGYEVNEQFF.

This sequence joins TRBV7-6 and TRBJ1-6; 9 bases map to TRBD1. The CDR3 loop spans 16 amino acids. With V trimmed by 5 bases and J by 7 bases, 9 bases remained unmatched. The V gene's germline CDR1 is SGHVS and CDR2 FNYEAQ. CDR3 loop: CASSPRYRGLNSPLHF. In nucleotides, the CDR3 is TGTGCCAGCAGCCCGCGCTACAGGGGGCTAAATTCACCCCTCCACTTT.

In this sample, this clone turned up once. The V gene is TRBV18, the J gene TRBJ2-7; 8 nucleotides agree with TRBD1. The germline CDR1 and CDR2 sequences are KGHSH and LQKENI. V gave up 2 bases and J gave up 11 bases; unmatched junction bases: 8. This CDR3 region has 13 residues. The CDR3 DNA sequence: TGTGCCAGCTCACCAGCCGGACAGGGTGTTAAGTACGTC. It yields the protein CASSPAGQGVKYV.

This rearrangement joins TRBV12-3 or TRBV12-4 to TRBJ1-1, with D uncertain. This CDR3 region has 13 residues. The ends were cut back, 6 bases at V and 4 bases at J, with 12 bases in the middle. The CDR3 bases are TGTGCCAGCAGCGCCCGGCGGAGCACTGAAGCTTTCTTT. This gives the protein CASSARRSTEAFF.

As concerns this clone: Different DNA sequences within this sample yield the same CDR3. The genes are TRBV29-1 and TRBJ1-3, with D perhaps TRBD1 (6 bases). Germline values: CDR1 SQVTM, CDR2 ANQGSEA. The germline V and J ends were trimmed by 7 bases and 2 bases, with 12 bases remaining between them. This CDR3 has 13 residues. The CDR3 spells CSAVQGTGNTIYF. In nucleotides, the CDR3 is TGCAGCGCCGTACAGGGTACTGGAAACACCATATATTTT. Supplemented by reference TRBV29-1 and TRBJ1-3, the full variable domain reads SAVISQKPSRDICQRGTSLTIQCQVDSQVTMMFWYRQQPGQSLTLIATANQGSEATYESGFVIDKFPISRPNLTFSTLTVSNMSPEDSSIYLCSAVQGTGNTIYFGEGSWLTVV.

The genes are TRBV6-6 and TRBJ2-2; 7 bases agree with TRBD1. The junction had 4 bases not matched to a gene; V was cut back by 5 bases and J by 1 base. This CDR3 is built from 15 residues. From germline, CDR1 is MNHNY and CDR2 SVGAGI (reference sequence). The DNA of the CDR3 is TGTGCCAGCAGTAACCACAGGGGGAACACCGGGGAGCTGTTTTTT. This codes for CASSNHRGNTGELFF.

The CDR3 DNA is TGTGCCAGCTCACCGATCCGGGACTCTCTAGTTGGTACGCAGTATTTT. Its protein is CASSPIRDSLVGTQYF. The rearrangement uses TRBV18 and TRBJ2-3, with TRBD2 as a possible D gene (6 bases). Per the germline V gene, CDR1 is KGHSH and CDR2 is LQKENI. The CDR3 is made up of 16 amino acids. V was clipped by 3 bases and J by 8 bases, with 21 bases between them.

This clone was observed a few times. The rearrangement links TRBV24-1 to TRBJ2-3; D not certain. V lost 8 bases and J 2 bases, leaving 13 bases between the germline ends. The CDR3 is 14 residues long. CDR1 and CDR2 (germline): KGHDR, SFDVKD. CDR3 loop: CATTPGFDTDTQYF. The CDR3, as DNA: TGTGCCACCACCCCCGGGTTCGACACAGATACGCAGTATTTT.

V usage is TRBV25-1 and J usage is TRBJ1-2; D gene uncertain. Trimming pared 2 bases from V and 4 bases from J, leaving 8 bases between. Germline loops: CDR1 MGHDK, CDR2 SYGVNS. The CDR3 is 13 residues long. The CDR3 reads CASSEVGGYGYTF. CDR3 coding DNA: TGTGCCAGCAGTGAAGTAGGCGGCTATGGCTACACCTTC.

This chain links TRBV19 with TRBJ1-2; 11 positions agree with TRBD1. Germline V gene sequence: CDR1 LNHDA, CDR2 SQIVND (reference sequence). The length of the CDR3 is 14 residues. Germline trimming cut 3 bases from V and 6 bases from J; bases unmatched to any gene: 3. The CDR3 spells CASSIGQGADGYTF. The CDR3 DNA is TGTGCCAGTAGTATTGGACAGGGGGCGGATGGCTACACCTTC.

The chain is built from TRBV9 and TRBJ2-7; a weak D match, TRBD1 (5 bases). Germline loops: CDR1 SGDLS, CDR2 YYNGEE. V dropped 0 bases and J dropped 0 bases, with 10 bases sitting between them. The CDR3 spans 15 residues. CDR3 amino acids: CASSVAQGLSYEQYF. In DNA, the CDR3 is TGTGCCAGCAGCGTAGCTCAGGGCCTCTCCTACGAGCAGTACTTC.

This chain joins TRBV30 and TRBJ1-6; 12 positions agree with TRBD1. Trimming removed 0 bases from V and 9 bases from J; junction bases left unmatched: 3. Germline CDR1 GTSNPN, CDR2 SVGIG (reference sequence). The CDR3 runs to 15 residues. Here the CDR3 reads CAWSVGQGAGSPLHF. CDR3 sequence (DNA): TGTGCCTGGAGTGTGGGACAGGGGGCGGGTTCACCCCTCCACTTT.

This clone showed up just a few times. V gene TRBV5-5 combines with J gene TRBJ1-2; D is unclear. Looked up from germline, CDR1 is SGHKS and CDR2 is YYEKEE (reference sequence). This CDR3 has 11 amino acids. The CDR3 sequence: CGSAANYGYTF. The CDR3 region has the DNA TGTGGGAGTGCAGCTAACTATGGCTACACCTTC.

V usage is TRBV4-3 and J usage is TRBJ2-7, with D perhaps matching TRBD2 (5 bases). The ends were cut back, 0 bases at V and 3 bases at J, with 15 bases in the middle. Germline V CDR1 and CDR2: LGHNA, YSLEER. The CDR3 loop spans 16 amino acids. The CDR3 DNA reads as TGCGCCAGCAGCCAAGAGGTCGAGGGTACCGTCTACGAGCAGTACTTC. Translation gives CASSQEVEGTVYEQYF.

The rearrangement links TRBV11-3 to TRBJ1-6, with D unresolved. CDR1 is SGHNT and CDR2 is YENEEA in the germline V gene. The CDR3 is 13 residues long. V lost 8 bases and J lost 7, with 12 bases in between. For the CDR3, the DNA is TGTGCCAGCTCCCCGACGGGGAATTCACCCCTCCACTTT. It is translated as CASSPTGNSPLHF. Combining the CDR3 with reference TRBV11-3 and TRBJ1-6 gives the whole variable domain EAGVVQSPRYKIIEKKQPVAFWCNPISGHNTLYWYLQNLGQGPELLIRYENEEAVDDSQLPKDRFSAERLKGVDSTLKIQPAELGDSAVYLCASSPTGNSPLHFGNGTRLTVT.

The J gene is TRBJ2-7, the V gene TRBV2; TRBD2 aligns across 8 bases. Losses at the gene ends were 8 bases for V and 2 bases for J; bases not matched to a gene: 17. Germline V gene lookup returns CDR1 SNHLY and CDR2 FYNNEI. The CDR3 is made up of 17 amino acids. CDR3 nucleotides: TGTGCCAGCTACTATTCCCAACTAGCGGCAAAGACCTACGAGCAGTACGTC. Translating it yields CASYYSQLAAKTYEQYV.

The gene calls are TRBV27 and TRBJ1-1; D is unclear. The CDR3 loop spans 13 amino acids. CDR1 and CDR2 from the germline V gene are MNHEY and SMNVEV (reference sequence). Trimming took 4 bases from V and 2 from J, leaving 8 bases between them. CDR3 DNA sequence: TGTGCCAGCAGTTCCCTAGGCAACACTGAAGCTTTCTTT. It is translated as CASSSLGNTEAFF.

V and J are TRBV4-1 and TRBJ2-1, with a possible D match to TRBD1 (5 bases). The CDR3 length is 14 residues. Trimming took off 4 bases at V and 3 bases at J, with 10 bases between the two ends. Germline CDR1 MGHRA, CDR2 YSYEKL. The CDR3 DNA reads TGCGCCAGCAGCCCGGAGACAGTCTACAATGAGCAGTTCTTC. Amino acid sequence: CASSPETVYNEQFF.

The genes are TRBV19 and TRBJ2-2; no clear D. The germline V gene encodes CDR1 LNHDA and CDR2 SQIVND (reference sequence). The V and J ends lost 1 base and 0 bases respectively, with 3 bases between them. The CDR3 spans 14 residues. CDR3 in DNA: TGTGCCAGTAGTATAGCGGCGAACACCGGGGAGCTGTTTTTT. It encodes CASSIAANTGELFF.

V usage is TRBV24-1 and J usage is TRBJ1-5; 7 nucleotides line up with TRBD1. CDR1 KGHDR and CDR2 SFDVKD come from the germline V gene. With 3 bases clipped from V and 5 bases from J, the junction kept 6 bases outside the gene matches. The CDR3 runs 15 residues. The CDR3 sequence is CATSDPGTADQPQHF. CDR3 DNA: TGTGCCACCAGTGATCCCGGGACAGCTGATCAGCCCCAGCATTTT.

V usage is TRBV19 and J usage is TRBJ1-2; possible D gene TRBD1, 5 bases. Per germline, CDR1 LNHDA and CDR2 SQIVND (reference sequence). V dropped 1 base and J dropped 9 bases, with 18 bases sitting between them. The CDR3 covers 15 residues. The CDR3 here is CASSIGANSRVRYTF. The CDR3 DNA is TGTGCCAGTAGTATAGGCGCCAATTCCAGGGTTCGCTACACCTTC.

This sequence joins TRBV5-6 and TRBJ2-2; 8 bases map to TRBD1. Germline CDR1 is SGHDT and CDR2 is YYEEEE. The V and J ends lost 4 bases and 6 bases, in that order; junction bases with no gene match: 2. This CDR3 has 13 amino acids. The CDR3 sequence is CASSPRGPGELFF. DNA for the CDR3: TGTGCCAGCAGCCCCAGGGGGCCCGGGGAGCTGTTTTTT.

This clone was seen just once. CDR3: CASRRGGLYTDTQYF. The CDR3 bases are TGTGCCAGCAGGAGAGGAGGGCTATACACAGATACGCAGTATTTT. V usage is TRBV2 and J usage is TRBJ2-3; D is possibly TRBD2 (6 bases). This CDR3 has 15 residues. The germline gives CDR1 SNHLY, CDR2 FYNNEI. V was pared by 6 bases and J by 2 bases, with 15 bases between.

The chain uses TRBV2 and TRBJ1-2; D is perhaps TRBD1 (6 bases). There are 15 residues in the CDR3. V was pared by 5 bases and J by 0 bases, with 13 bases between. Germline CDR1 is SNHLY and CDR2 is FYNNEI. The CDR3 loop is CASSPDRTTNYGYTF. Here the CDR3 DNA reads TGTGCCAGCAGTCCAGACAGGACAACTAACTATGGCTACACCTTC.